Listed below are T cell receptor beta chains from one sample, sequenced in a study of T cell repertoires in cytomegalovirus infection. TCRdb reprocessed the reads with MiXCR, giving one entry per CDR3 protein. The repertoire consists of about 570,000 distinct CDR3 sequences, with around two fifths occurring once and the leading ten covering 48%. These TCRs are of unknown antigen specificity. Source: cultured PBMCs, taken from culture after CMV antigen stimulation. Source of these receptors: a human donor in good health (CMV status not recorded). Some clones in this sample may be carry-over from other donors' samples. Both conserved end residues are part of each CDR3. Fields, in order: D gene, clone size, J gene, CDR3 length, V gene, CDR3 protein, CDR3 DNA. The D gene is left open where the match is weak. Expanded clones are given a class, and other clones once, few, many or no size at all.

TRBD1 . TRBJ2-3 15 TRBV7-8 CASRDRGRGLDTQYF TGTGCCAGCAGGGACCGGGGCAGGGGGCTTGATACGCAGTATTTT
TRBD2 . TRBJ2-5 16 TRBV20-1 CSALGREGDLPETQYF TGCAGTGCTCTGGGGCGGGAGGGAGATTTGCCAGAGACCCAGTACTTC
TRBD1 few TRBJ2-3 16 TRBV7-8 CASSLKRDRASDTQYF TGTGCCAGCAGCCTAAAGCGGGACAGGGCTTCCGATACGCAGTATTTT
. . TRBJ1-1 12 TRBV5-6 CASQVWNTEAFF TGTGCCAGCCAAGTATGGAACACTGAAGCTTTCTTT
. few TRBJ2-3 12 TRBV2 CASSGALMAQYF TGTGCCAGCAGTGGTGCCTTGATGGCGCAGTATTTT
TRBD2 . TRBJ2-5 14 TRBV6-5 CASVSLGREETQYF TGTGCCAGCGTATCGCTTGGGAGGGAAGAGACCCAGTACTTC
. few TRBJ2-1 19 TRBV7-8 CASSLARRKRLDGNNEQFF TGTGCCAGCAGCTTAGCGCGGCGGAAACGCCTGGACGGGAACAATGAGCAGTTCTTC
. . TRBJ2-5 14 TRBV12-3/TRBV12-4 CASSRRPHQETQYF TGTGCCAGCAGTCGGAGACCCCACCAAGAGACCCAGTACTTC
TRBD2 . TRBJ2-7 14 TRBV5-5 CASSLLAAAAEQYF TGTGCCAGCAGCCTACTAGCGGCGGCCGCCGAGCAGTACTTC
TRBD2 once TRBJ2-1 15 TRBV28 CASSSTSGGLHEQFF TGTGCCAGCAGCTCGACTAGCGGGGGGTTGCATGAGCAGTTCTTC
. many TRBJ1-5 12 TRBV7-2 CASSPRNQPQHF TGTGCCAGCAGCCCCCGCAATCAGCCCCAGCATTTT
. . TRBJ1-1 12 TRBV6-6 CATSWVNTEAFF TGTGCCACCTCGTGGGTGAACACTGAAGCTTTCTTT
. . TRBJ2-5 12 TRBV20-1 CSARSSAETQYF TGCAGTGCTAGATCCAGCGCTGAGACCCAGTACTTC
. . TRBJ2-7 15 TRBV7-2 CASSLTGVIASEQYF TGTGCCAGCAGCTTAACCGGGGTCATAGCTTCCGAGCAGTACTTC
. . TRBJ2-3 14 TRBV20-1 CSASFRGVGSTQYF TGCAGTGCTAGCTTTCGGGGAGTAGGATCTACGCAGTATTTT
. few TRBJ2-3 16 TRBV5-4 CASSPSVAGVGDTQYF TGTGCCAGCAGCCCCTCCGTGGCAGGAGTGGGAGATACGCAGTATTTT
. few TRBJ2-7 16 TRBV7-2 CASSLISGQSSYEQYF TGTGCCAGCAGCTTAATCAGCGGGCAAAGCTCCTACGAGCAGTACTTC
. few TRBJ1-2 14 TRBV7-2 CASSDRAANYGYTF TGTGCCAGCAGTGACAGAGCAGCTAACTATGGCTACACCTTC
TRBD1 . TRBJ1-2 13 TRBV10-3 CAISERQGGGYTF TGTGCCATCAGTGAGCGACAGGGGGGAGGCTACACCTTC
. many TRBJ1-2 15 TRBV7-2 CASTHRVETYYGYTF TGTGCCAGCACCCACAGGGTGGAAACATACTATGGCTACACCTTC
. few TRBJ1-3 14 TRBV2 CASRGGNSGNTIYF TGTGCCAGCAGAGGCGGGAACTCTGGAAACACCATATATTTT
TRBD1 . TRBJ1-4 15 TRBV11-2 CASSSGQGWNEKLFF TGTGCCAGCAGCTCGGGACAGGGATGGAATGAAAAACTGTTTTTT
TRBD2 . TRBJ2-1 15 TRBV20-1 CSARDGTSGSDEQFF TGCAGTGCTAGAGACGGGACTAGCGGGAGCGATGAGCAGTTCTTC
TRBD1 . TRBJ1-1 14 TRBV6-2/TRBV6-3 CASTQGGTGTEAFF TGTGCCAGCACCCAGGGGGGGACGGGCACTGAAGCTTTCTTT
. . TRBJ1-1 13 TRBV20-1 CSAPPGRFSEAFF TGCAGTGCTCCGCCGGGACGTTTTTCTGAAGCTTTCTTT
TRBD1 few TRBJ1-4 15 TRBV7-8 CASSEGRGGGEKLFF TGTGCCAGCAGCGAAGGGCGAGGGGGCGGCGAAAAACTGTTTTTT
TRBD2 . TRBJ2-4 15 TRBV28 CASSLGGAGKNIQYF TGTGCCAGCAGTTTGGGAGGGGCCGGCAAAAACATTCAGTACTTC
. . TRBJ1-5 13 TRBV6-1 CASSGQINQPQHF TGTGCCAGCAGTGGACAGATAAATCAGCCCCAGCATTTT
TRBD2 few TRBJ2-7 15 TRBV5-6 CASSLVPSGTYEQYF TGTGCCAGCAGCTTGGTCCCTAGCGGAACCTACGAGCAGTACTTC
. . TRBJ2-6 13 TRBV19 CASRAYGANVLTF TGTGCCAGCAGGGCGTACGGGGCCAACGTCCTGACTTTC
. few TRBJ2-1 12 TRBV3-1 CASSQRTHEQFF TGTGCCAGCAGCCAACGAACTCATGAGCAGTTCTTC
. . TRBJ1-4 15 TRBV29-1 CSVEVRAPEEEKLFF TGCAGCGTTGAAGTTAGAGCCCCGGAGGAAGAAAAACTGTTTTTT
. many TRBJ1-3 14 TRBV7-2 CASSDEGSGNTIYF TGTGCCAGCAGCGATGAGGGGTCCGGAAACACCATATATTTT
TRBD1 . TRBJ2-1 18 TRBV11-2 CASSLDRTGIESYNEQFF TGTGCCAGCAGCTTAGACCGGACAGGGATTGAGTCCTACAATGAGCAGTTCTTC
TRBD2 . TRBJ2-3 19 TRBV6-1 CATLPPSSDSGGPQDTQYF TGTGCCACCCTACCGCCCTCGTCGGATAGCGGGGGGCCGCAAGATACGCAGTATTTT
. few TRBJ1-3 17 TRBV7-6 CASSPHLTERSGNTIYF TGTGCCAGCAGCCCTCACCTGACCGAGCGTTCTGGAAACACCATATATTTT
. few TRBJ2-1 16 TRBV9 CASSQTGLATYNEQFF TGTGCCAGCAGCCAAACGGGTCTAGCGACCTACAATGAGCAGTTCTTC
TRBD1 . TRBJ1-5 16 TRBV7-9 CASSLDPGTGRQPQHF TGTGCCAGCAGCTTAGACCCCGGGACAGGCCGTCAGCCCCAGCATTTT
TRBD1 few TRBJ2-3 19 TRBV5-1 CASSLVTPTGQGFTDTQYF TGCGCCAGCAGCTTGGTGACCCCCACGGGACAGGGTTTCACAGATACGCAGTATTTT
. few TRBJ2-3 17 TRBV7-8 CASSTRSPAGATDTQYF TGTGCCAGCAGCACCCGGTCCCCGGCGGGGGCCACAGATACGCAGTATTTT
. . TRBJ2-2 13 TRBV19 CASRPEMTGELFF TGTGCCAGTAGACCCGAAATGACCGGGGAGCTGTTTTTT
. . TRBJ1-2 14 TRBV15 CATSRDWGNYGYTF TGTGCCACCAGCAGAGATTGGGGTAACTATGGCTACACCTTC
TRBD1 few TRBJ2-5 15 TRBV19 CASSTGGMDQETQYF TGTGCCAGTAGCACAGGGGGGATGGACCAAGAGACCCAGTACTTC
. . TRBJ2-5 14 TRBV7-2 CASSRVAGRETQYF TGTGCCAGCAGCCGGGTAGCCGGTCGGGAGACCCAGTACTTC
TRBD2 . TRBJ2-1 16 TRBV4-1 CASSHIAGGTYNEQFF TGTGCCAGCAGCCACATAGCGGGGGGTACCTACAATGAGCAGTTCTTC
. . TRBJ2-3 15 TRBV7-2 CASSPRSPPADTQYF TGTGCCAGCAGCCCCCGGAGCCCGCCGGCAGATACGCAGTATTTT
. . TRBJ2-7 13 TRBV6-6 CASSSSPINEQYF TGTGCCAGCAGTTCGTCCCCCATCAACGAGCAGTACTTC
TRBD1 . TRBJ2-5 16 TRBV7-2 CASSHRDRVDQETQYF TGTGCCAGCAGCCACCGGGACAGGGTCGACCAAGAGACCCAGTACTTC
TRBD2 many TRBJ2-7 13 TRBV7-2 CASSLRGAYEQYF TGTGCCAGCAGCTTGCGGGGGGCCTACGAGCAGTACTTC
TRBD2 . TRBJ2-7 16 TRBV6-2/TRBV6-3 CASRRTTSGRAYEQYF TGTGCCAGCAGACGAACCACTAGCGGGAGGGCCTACGAGCAGTACTTC
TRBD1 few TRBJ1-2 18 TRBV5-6 CASSFRNDRDQANYGYTF TGTGCCAGCAGCTTTCGAAACGACAGGGACCAAGCTAACTATGGCTACACCTTC
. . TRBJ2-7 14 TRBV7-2 CASSLDRFSYEQYF TGTGCCAGCAGCTTAGATCGTTTCTCCTACGAGCAGTACTTC
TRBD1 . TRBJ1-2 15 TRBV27 CASSPWDRTSYGYTF TGTGCCAGCAGTCCCTGGGACAGAACCTCCTATGGCTACACCTTC
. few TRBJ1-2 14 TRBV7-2 CASSLETADYGYTF TGTGCCAGCAGCTTAGAAACAGCAGACTATGGCTACACCTTC